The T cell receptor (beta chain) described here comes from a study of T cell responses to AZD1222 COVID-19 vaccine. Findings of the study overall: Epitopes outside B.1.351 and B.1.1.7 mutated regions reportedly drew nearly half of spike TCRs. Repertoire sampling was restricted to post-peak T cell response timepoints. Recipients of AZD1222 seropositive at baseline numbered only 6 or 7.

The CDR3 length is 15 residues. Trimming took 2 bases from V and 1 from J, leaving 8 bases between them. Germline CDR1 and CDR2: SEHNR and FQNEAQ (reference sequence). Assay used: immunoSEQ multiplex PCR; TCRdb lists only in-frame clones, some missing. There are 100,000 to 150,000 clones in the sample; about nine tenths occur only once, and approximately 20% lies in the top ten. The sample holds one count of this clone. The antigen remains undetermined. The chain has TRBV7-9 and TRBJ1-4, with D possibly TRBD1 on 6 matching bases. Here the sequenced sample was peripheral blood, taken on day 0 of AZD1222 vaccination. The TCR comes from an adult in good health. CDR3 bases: TGTGCCAGCAGCTTAAAGGACAGAACTAATGAAAAACTGTTTTTT. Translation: CASSLKDRTNEKLFF. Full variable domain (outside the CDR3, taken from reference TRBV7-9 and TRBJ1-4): DTGVSQNPRHKITKRGQNVTFRCDPISEHNRLYWYRQTLGQGPEFLTYFQNEAQLEKSRLLSDRFSAERPKGSFSTLEIQRTEQGDSAMYLCASSLKDRTNEKLFFGSGTQLSVL.